The source of this TCR beta chain is a study of monozygotic twins with inflammatory bowel disease. From germline, CDR1 is DFQATT and CDR2 SNEGSKA (reference sequence). CDR3 length: 13 amino acids. In preparing each TCR library, approximately 3,500 ng of total RNA was used. TCRdb re-called the 5' RACE reads; one entry per CDR3 protein, DNA not given. The sample features about 380,000 distinct CDR3 sequences, with 2.6% in its top ten. The sequenced sample was blood. The chain is built from TRBV20-1 and TRBJ1-4; as DNA is missing, the TRBD1 call by TCRdb cannot be tested. The TCR sequence derives from a human donor with ulcerative colitis or Crohn's disease, or a healthy co-twin of an affected twin (not recorded which). CDR3 amino acids: CSAPGTTNEKLFF.